This T cell receptor beta chain was recorded in a study of T cells after yellow fever vaccination. TCRdb reanalysed the 5' RACE reads using MiXCR and keeps one entry per CDR3 protein. The sample has around 300,000 distinct CDR3 sequences, 10% to 15% seen once; the top ten hold around 0.55%. The TCR comes from a young man who received the YFV17D yellow fever vaccine. This specimen was CD4+ T cells sorted from PBMCs, taken 45 days after the yellow fever booster vaccination.

The CDR3 loop reads CASSPLVSGELFF. The CDR3 bases are TGTGCCAGCAGCCCCCTGGTGTCCGGGGAGCTGTTTTTT. The chain couples TRBV11-2 to TRBJ2-2; D is unresolved. Trimming pared 5 bases from V and 6 bases from J, leaving 10 bases between. CDR1 is SGHAT, CDR2 FQNNGV, per germline. The CDR3 has 13 amino acids.